This T cell receptor (beta chain) came from a study of blood T cell repertoires in COVID-19. Authors' data handling: Using reference gene primer amplification, nucleated cell counts were estimated. Sequenced by immunoSEQ multiplex PCR; TCRdb stores in-frame clones only, minus some. The V and J calls and the clone size are those of that table, but D and trimming were determined from the DNA. The sample has 350,000 to 550,000 clones, around nine tenths seen once. This clone was recorded only once. The CDR3 consists of 16 residues. The V and J ends lost 0 bases and 7 bases respectively, with 15 bases between them. CDR1 and CDR2 from the germline V gene are MNHEY and SVGAGI.

V is TRBV6-5 and J is TRBJ1-4; D unresolved. This TCR was recovered from a woman between 18 and 29 years old with acute COVID-19. Sequencing used PBMCs or T cells enriched from blood (not recorded which). The DNA of the CDR3 is TGTGCCAGCAGTTACTCGGTGGCACCGACAACTGAAAAACTGTTTTTT. Translation gives CASSYSVAPTTEKLFF.